The text below deals with one TCR beta chain. Its antigen is unidentified. This entry belongs to a study of cytomegalovirus exposure and HLA in healthy donors. General study points: Most TCR beta V segments were productive about 90% or about 30% of the time in an earlier analysis. Published work reported that the classifier diagnosed cytomegalovirus status with high specificity and sensitivity. Among donors in an Asian-associated ancestry cluster, a later analysis reportedly found fewer N-insertions than the approximately 670-donor mean.

Researchers ran the PCR with 60 Vbeta and 13 Jbeta primers. The method was immunoSEQ multiplex PCR; TCRdb's version includes in-frame clones alone and lacks a portion of them. The table lists under 150,000 clones, about 64% of them singletons. Germline-derived CDR1 and CDR2 are SGHNT and YYREEE (reference sequence). The CDR3 length is 16 residues. V was clipped by 0 bases and J by 2 bases; unmatched bases: 5. The chain uses TRBV5-4 and TRBJ2-3, with 8 bases that match TRBD2. This TCR came from a man in his late teens or twenties in good health and CMV-seropositive. The sample was PBMCs. The CDR3, as DNA: TGTGCCAGCAGCTTGGACGGCGGGGGGTACACAGATACGCAGTATTTT. It codes for CASSLDGGGYTDTQYF.